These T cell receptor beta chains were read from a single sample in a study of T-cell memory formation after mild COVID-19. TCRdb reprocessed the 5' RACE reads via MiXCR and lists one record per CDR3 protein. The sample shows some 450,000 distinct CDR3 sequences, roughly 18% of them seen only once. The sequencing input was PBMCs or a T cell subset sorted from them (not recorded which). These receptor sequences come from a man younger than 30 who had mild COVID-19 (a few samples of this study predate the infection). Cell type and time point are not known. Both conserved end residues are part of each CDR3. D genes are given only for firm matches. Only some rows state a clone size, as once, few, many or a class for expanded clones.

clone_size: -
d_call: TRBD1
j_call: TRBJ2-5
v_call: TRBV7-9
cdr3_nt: TGTGCCAGCAGCGAAGCCGGGACAGGGATAGAGACCCAGTACTTC
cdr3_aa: CASSEAGTGIETQYF

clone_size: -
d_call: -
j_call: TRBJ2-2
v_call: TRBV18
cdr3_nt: TGTGCCAGCTCACCCTTCCTGGTACCCAACACCGGGGAGCTGTTTTTT
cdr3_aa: CASSPFLVPNTGELFF

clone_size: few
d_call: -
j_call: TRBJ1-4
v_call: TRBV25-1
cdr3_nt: TGTGCCAGCAGTGGGGGTGAAAAACTGTTTTTT
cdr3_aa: CASSGGEKLFF

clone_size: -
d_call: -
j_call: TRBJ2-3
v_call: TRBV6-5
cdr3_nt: TGTGCCAGCAGCCCCCGGTTCCAGGGAACTCTCACAGATACGCAGTATTTT
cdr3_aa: CASSPRFQGTLTDTQYF

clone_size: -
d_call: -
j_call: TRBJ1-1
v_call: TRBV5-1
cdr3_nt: TGCGCCAGCAGCCCAGCCGGGGGGCCCAAGAACACTGAAGCTTTCTTT
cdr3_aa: CASSPAGGPKNTEAFF

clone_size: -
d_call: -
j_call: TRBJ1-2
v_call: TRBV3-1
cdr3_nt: TGTGCCAGCAGCCAAGAATCTTGGGGCTACACCTTC
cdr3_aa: CASSQESWGYTF

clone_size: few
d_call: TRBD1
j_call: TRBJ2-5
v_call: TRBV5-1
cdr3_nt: TGCGCCAGCAGTCGGGGACAGGGAAGGGAAGAGACCCAGTACTTC
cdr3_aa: CASSRGQGREETQYF

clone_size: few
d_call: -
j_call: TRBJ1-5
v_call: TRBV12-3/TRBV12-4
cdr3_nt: TGTGCCAGCAGTTTGAGGGCAGGACCGGGGCCCCAGCATTTT
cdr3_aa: CASSLRAGPGPQHF

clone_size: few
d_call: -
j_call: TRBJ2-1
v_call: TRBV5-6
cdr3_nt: TGTGCCAGCAGCCCCACACAAGACAATGAGCAGTTCTTC
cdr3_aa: CASSPTQDNEQFF

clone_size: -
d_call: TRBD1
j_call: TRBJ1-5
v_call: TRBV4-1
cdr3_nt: TGCGCCAGCAGCCAGGGACAGGGGTATAGCAATCAGCCCCAGCATTTT
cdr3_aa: CASSQGQGYSNQPQHF

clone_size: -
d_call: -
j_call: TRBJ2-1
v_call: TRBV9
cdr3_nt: TGTGCCAGCAGCGTAGGGGGACCAAGAGATGAGCAGTTCTTC
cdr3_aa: CASSVGGPRDEQFF

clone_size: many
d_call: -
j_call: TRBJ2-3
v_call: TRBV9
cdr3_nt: TGTGCCAGCAGCGTTACAGGGTTCGATACGCAGTATTTT
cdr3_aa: CASSVTGFDTQYF

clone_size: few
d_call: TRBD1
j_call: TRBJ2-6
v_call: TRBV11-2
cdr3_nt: TGTGCCAGCACGGACAGGGACTCTGGGGCCAACGTCCTGACTTTC
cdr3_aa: CASTDRDSGANVLTF

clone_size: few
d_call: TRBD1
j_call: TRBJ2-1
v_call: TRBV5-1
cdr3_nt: TGCGCCAGCAGCAACCGAAGACAGGGTTTTTACAATGAGCAGTTCTTC
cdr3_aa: CASSNRRQGFYNEQFF

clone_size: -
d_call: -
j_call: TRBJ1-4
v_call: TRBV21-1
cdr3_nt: TGTGCCAGCAGCAAAGACAGGTGGCCTGAAAAACTGTTTTTT
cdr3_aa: CASSKDRWPEKLFF

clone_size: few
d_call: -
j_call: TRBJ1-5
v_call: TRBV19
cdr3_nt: TGTGCCAGTAGCCCCCGCGGGAGGGGCCTCAATCAGCCCCAGCATTTT
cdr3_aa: CASSPRGRGLNQPQHF

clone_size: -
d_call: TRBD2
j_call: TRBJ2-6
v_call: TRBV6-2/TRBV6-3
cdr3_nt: TGTGCCAGCAGTTCGGGACTAGCGGACTCTGGGGCCAACGTCCTGACTTTC
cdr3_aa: CASSSGLADSGANVLTF

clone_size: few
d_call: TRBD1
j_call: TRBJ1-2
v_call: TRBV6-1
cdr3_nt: TGTGCCAGCAGTGAGGGGGGGACAGGCTATGGCTACACCTTC
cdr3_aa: CASSEGGTGYGYTF

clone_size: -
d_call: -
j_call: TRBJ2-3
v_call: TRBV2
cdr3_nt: TGTGCCAGCCGGAGACTAGTTACAGATACGCAGTATTTT
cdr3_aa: CASRRLVTDTQYF

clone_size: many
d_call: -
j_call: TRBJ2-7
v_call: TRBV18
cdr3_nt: TGTGCCAGCTCACCACCGAGCCACGGGGACGACGAGCAGTACTTC
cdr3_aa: CASSPPSHGDDEQYF

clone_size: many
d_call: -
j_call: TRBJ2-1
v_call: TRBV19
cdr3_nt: TGTGCCAGTAGTATCGGATTTTACAATGAGCAGTTCTTC
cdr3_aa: CASSIGFYNEQFF

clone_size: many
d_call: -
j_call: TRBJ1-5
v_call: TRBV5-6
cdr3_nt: TGTGCCAGCAGCCGCGGGGATCAGCCCCAGCATTTT
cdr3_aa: CASSRGDQPQHF

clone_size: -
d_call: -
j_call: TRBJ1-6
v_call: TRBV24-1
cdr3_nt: TGTGCCACCAGTGATTATGGTAATTCACCCCTCCACTTT
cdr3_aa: CATSDYGNSPLHF

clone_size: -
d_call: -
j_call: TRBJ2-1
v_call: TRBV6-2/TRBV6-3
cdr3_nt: TGTGCCGGGGGTCGCTCCTACAATGAGCAGTTCTTC
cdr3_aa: CAGGRSYNEQFF

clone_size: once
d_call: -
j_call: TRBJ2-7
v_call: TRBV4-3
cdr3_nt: TGCGCCAGCAGCCAAGCCCCAGACAGGCGCCTCGAGCAGTACTTC
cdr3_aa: CASSQAPDRRLEQYF

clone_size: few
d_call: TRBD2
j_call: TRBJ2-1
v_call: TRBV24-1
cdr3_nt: TGTGCCACCAGTGATGGGACTAGCGGGGACTACAATGAGCAGTTCTTC
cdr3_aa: CATSDGTSGDYNEQFF

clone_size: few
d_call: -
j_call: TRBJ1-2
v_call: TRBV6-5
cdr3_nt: TGTGCCAGCAGACCCAGGACAGATAATTATGGCTACACCTTC
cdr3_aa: CASRPRTDNYGYTF

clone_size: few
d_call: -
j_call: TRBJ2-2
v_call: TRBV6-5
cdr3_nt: TGTGCCAGCAGTTACTCCCATAACACCGGGGAGCTGTTTTTT
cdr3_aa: CASSYSHNTGELFF

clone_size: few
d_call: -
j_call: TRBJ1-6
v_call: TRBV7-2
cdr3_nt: TGTGCCAGCACCGGGGGCAGGGCACTAAATTCACCCCTCCACTTT
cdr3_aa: CASTGGRALNSPLHF

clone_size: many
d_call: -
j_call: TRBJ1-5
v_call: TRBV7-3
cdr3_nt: TGTGCCAGCAGCTTGTCTGGGGGTCAGCCCCAGCATTTT
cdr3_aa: CASSLSGGQPQHF

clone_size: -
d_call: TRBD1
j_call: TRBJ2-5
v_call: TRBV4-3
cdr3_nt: TGCGCCAGCAGCCGGGGGATCGGGACAGGGACGCCGGAGACCCAGTACTTC
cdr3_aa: CASSRGIGTGTPETQYF

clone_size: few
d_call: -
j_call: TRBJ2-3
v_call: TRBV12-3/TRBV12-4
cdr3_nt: TGTGCCAGCAGTTTTTACGGGGGAGAAGATACGCAGTATTTT
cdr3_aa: CASSFYGGEDTQYF

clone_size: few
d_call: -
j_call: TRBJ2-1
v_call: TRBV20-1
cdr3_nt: TGCAGTGCTAGTTCAGGGTGGTACAATGAGCAGTTCTTC
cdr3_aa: CSASSGWYNEQFF

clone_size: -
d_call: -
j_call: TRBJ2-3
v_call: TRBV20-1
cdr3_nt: TGCAGTGGGATGGAGGCAGATACGCAGTATTTT
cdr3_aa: CSGMEADTQYF

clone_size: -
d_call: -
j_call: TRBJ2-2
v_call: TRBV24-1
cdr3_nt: TGTGCCACCAGTCTGCGTGATACCGGGGAGCTGTTTTTT
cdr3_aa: CATSLRDTGELFF

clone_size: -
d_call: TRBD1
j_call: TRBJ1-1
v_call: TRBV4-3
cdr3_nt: TGCGCCAGCAGCCCCCGGACAGGCGGGGTCGGGGCGGCTTTCTTT
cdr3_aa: CASSPRTGGVGAAFF

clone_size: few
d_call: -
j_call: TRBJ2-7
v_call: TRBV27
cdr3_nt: TGTGCCAGCAGTCCCTCCTTGGGCCTATCGGCCGAGCAGTACTTC
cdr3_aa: CASSPSLGLSAEQYF

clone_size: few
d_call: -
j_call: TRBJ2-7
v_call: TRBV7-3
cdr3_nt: TGTGCCAGCAGCTCGGCCGGAGGCCACGAGCAGTACTTC
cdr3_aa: CASSSAGGHEQYF